This T cell receptor (beta chain) was identified in a study of cytomegalovirus exposure and HLA in healthy donors. Findings of the study overall: It was assumed in the presence/absence analyses that sequencing depth was roughly uniform across donors. Later on, an analysis tied 15,000 to 20,000 TCR beta sequences to HLA alleles at 0.05 false discovery rate. A later analysis, which compared TCR beta chains of equal frequency, found the HLA-associated ones more clonally expanded.

Researchers ran the PCR with 60 Vbeta and 13 Jbeta primers. Sequencing was performed with immunoSEQ multiplex PCR; in TCRdb, only in-frame clones are kept and a portion is missing. The sample includes roughly 130,000 clones, 70% to 75% of them seen just once. Remarks on this clone: As yet, its antigen is unknown.

The sample taken for sequencing was PBMCs. The sequence was obtained from a middle-aged woman in good health and CMV-seropositive.

For the CDR3, the DNA is TGTGCCAGCAGTTTGACCGGGACAGGGGTGTATGGCTACACCTTC. Translated, it gives CASSLTGTGVYGYTF. The rearrangement links TRBV5-6 to TRBJ1-2; the match to TRBD1 covers 10 bases. The germline gives CDR1 SGHDT, CDR2 YYEEEE. J was trimmed by 5 bases and V by 5 bases; bases with no gene match: 9. The CDR3 runs to 15 residues.